This T cell receptor beta chain was recorded in a study of response to subunit inactivated influenza vaccine. TCRdb re-derived calls from the RT-PCR reads in MiXCR, one entry per CDR3 protein. The sample shows about 160,000 distinct CDR3 sequences, approximately 11% of them seen only once. For this clonotype: Its cognate antigen is unknown.

Study findings and constraints: Few new T cells, the authors suggested, are recruited by each seasonal influenza vaccination.

The source is a man aged 45-60 years who received an inactivated influenza vaccine. The specimen was non-naive T cells sorted from PBMCs, collected about 40 days after vaccination.

As DNA, the CDR3 is TGTGCCAGCCGGCGCTCCCTAGACTTTAATCAGCCCCAGCATTTT. Amino acids: CASRRSLDFNQPQHF. The chain carries TRBV6-1 and TRBJ1-5; D call uncertain. With 8 bases removed from V and 4 bases from J, the gap between germline ends came to 18 bases. This CDR3 contains 15 residues. From germline, CDR1 is MNHNS and CDR2 SASEGT.